This TCR beta chain was profiled in a study of human T cells and chemical hapten exposure. For the study at large: From small differences in pooled library volume came most of the variation in per-sample TCR yields.

Via MiXCR, TCRdb re-called the RACE reads, giving one row per CDR3 protein. This table holds some 380,000 distinct CDR3 sequences, approximately 5.1% found once. Study-wide points: Counts of expanded TCRs at PT1 were positively correlated with patch test score.

The time point here: patch test 1, 2 weeks after DPC sensitization. Treatment indicated: therapeutic diphenylcyclopropenone sensitization with weekly scalp DPC. This clonotype was observed at least ten times. Its specificity is not known. V was trimmed by 2 bases and J by 2 bases, leaving 13 bases between them. This CDR3 has 16 amino acids. The germline V gene has CDR1 MNHNS and CDR2 SASEGT. This TCR was recovered from a woman in her 50s with alopecia areata. Some clones in this sample may be carry-over from other donors' samples. The chain combines TRBV6-1 with TRBJ1-5; D remains ambiguous. Source: whole blood, taken in connection with sensitization to the hapten diphenylcyclopropenone (DPC). The CDR3 is CASSEMSRLRNQPQHF. Written as DNA, the CDR3 is TGTGCCAGCAGTGAAATGAGTAGACTTCGCAATCAGCCCCAGCATTTT.